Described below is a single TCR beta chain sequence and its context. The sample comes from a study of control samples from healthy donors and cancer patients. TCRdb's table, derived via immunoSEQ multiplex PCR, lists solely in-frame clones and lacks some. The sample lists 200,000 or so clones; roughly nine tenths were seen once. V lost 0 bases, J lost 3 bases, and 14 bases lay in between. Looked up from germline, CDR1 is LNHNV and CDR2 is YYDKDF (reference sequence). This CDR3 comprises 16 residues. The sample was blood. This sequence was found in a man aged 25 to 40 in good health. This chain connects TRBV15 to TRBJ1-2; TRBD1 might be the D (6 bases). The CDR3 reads CATSRDRSSGDYGYTF. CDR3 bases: TGTGCCACCAGCAGAGATCGTTCATCAGGGGACTATGGCTACACCTTC.